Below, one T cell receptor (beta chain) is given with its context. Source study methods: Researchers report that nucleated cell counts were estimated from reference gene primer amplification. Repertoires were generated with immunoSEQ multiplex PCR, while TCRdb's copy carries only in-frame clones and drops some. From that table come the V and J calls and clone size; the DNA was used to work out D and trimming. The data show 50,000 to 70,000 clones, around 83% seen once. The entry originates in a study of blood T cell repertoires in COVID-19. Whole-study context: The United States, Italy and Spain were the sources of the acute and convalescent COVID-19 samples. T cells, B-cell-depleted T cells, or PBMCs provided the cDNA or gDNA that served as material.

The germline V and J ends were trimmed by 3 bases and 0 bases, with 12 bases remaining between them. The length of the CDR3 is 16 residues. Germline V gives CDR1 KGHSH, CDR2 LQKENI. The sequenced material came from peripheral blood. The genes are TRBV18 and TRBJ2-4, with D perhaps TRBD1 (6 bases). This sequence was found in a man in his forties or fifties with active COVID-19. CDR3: CASSPEDSLAKNIQYF. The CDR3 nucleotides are TGTGCCAGCTCACCGGAGGACAGTCTAGCCAAAAACATTCAGTACTTC. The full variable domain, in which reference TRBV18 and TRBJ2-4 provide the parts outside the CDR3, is NAGVMQNPRHLVRRRGQEARLRCSPMKGHSHVYWYRQLPEEGLKFMVYLQKENIIDESGMPKERFSAEFPKEGPSILRIQQVVRGDSAAYFCASSPEDSLAKNIQYFGAGTRLSVL.